This T cell receptor (beta chain) appears in the sequencing data of a study of blood T cell repertoires in COVID-19. Comments on this clone: At one end, the junction sequence differs from germline, possibly due to a read error.

The germline V gene encodes CDR1 MGHRA and CDR2 YSYEKL. This CDR3 spans 13 amino acids. Categorization into cohorts depended on clinical history that participants reported. Profiled with immunoSEQ multiplex PCR; TCRdb holds only in-frame clones, not every one. Found here are about 140,000 clones, under 90% of them singletons; the top ten hold approximately 1.8%. The receptor was isolated from a woman aged 18-35 years who had been exposed to COVID-19. The sequenced sample consisted of PBMCs or T cells enriched from blood (not recorded which). The rearrangement uses TRBV4-1 and TRBJ2-1; D possibly corresponds to TRBD2 (7 bases). The CDR3 here is CASSQGGASIEIF. The CDR3 bases are TGCGCCAGCAGCCAGGGGGGGGCGTCTATTGAGATCTTC.